A single sample gave rise to the 14 T cell receptor beta chains below, sequenced in a study of T cell repertoires in cytomegalovirus infection. TCRdb re-called the reads through MiXCR, storing one row per CDR3 protein. The data hold fewer than 850,000 distinct CDR3 sequences, with 25% to 30% observed a single time. Antigen specificity for these receptors is unknown. The sample was cultured CD8+ T cells from PBMCs, taken from culture after CMV antigen stimulation. These receptor sequences come from a human donor in good health (CMV status not recorded). Some clones in this sample may be carry-over from other donors' samples.

V and J are TRBV19 and TRBJ2-1; TRBD2 is a possible D gene (6 bases). Germline V gene data show CDR1 as LNHDA and CDR2 as SQIVND (reference sequence). With 5 bases removed from V and 10 bases from J, the gap between germline ends came to 18 bases. There are 14 residues in the CDR3. The CDR3 loop is CASSPPGGTREQFF. As DNA, the CDR3 is TGTGCCAGTAGTCCTCCCGGAGGGACCAGGGAGCAGTTCTTC.

The rearrangement joins TRBV2 to TRBJ2-7; TRBD2 might be the D (5 bases). Trimming stripped 6 bases from V and 3 bases from J, with 18 bases between. Germline V CDR1 and CDR2: SNHLY, FYNNEI. The CDR3 length is 15 residues. CDR3 nucleotide sequence: TGTGCCAGCAGCCGAGCGGTAGGTCTCGGCTACGAGCAGTACTTC. It codes for CASSRAVGLGYEQYF.

The CDR3 reads CASRIDSGQALYEQYF. CDR3 nucleotide sequence: TGTGCCAGCAGGATTGACTCAGGACAGGCTCTCTACGAGCAGTACTTC. The V gene is TRBV6-1, the J gene TRBJ2-7; TRBD1 aligns across 7 bases. V lost 6 bases to trimming and J lost 3 bases; unmatched junction nucleotides: 14. The V gene's germline CDR1 is MNHNS and CDR2 SASEGT. The CDR3 extends over 16 amino acids.

The V call is TRBV4-1, the J call TRBJ2-3; D not certain. V dropped 1 base and J dropped 0 bases, with 8 bases sitting between them. CDR3 length: 15 amino acids. Looked up from germline, CDR1 is MGHRA and CDR2 is YSYEKL. The CDR3 coding sequence is TGCGCCAGCAGCCAAGGCGAATATAGCACAGATACGCAGTATTTT. This encodes CASSQGEYSTDTQYF.

The chain combines TRBV7-9 with TRBJ2-2; 7 bases map to TRBD2. Per the germline V gene, CDR1 is SEHNR and CDR2 is FQNEAQ (reference sequence). The CDR3 consists of 18 residues. The V gene end was trimmed by 3 bases and the J gene end by 1 base; junction bases not matched to a gene: 11. The CDR3 DNA sequence: TGTGCCAGCAGCTTCTCAGTAGGGCTAGCGGAGAACACCGGGGAGCTGTTTTTT. Translation gives CASSFSVGLAENTGELFF.

The chain couples TRBV20-1 to TRBJ2-7, with D possibly matching TRBD1 (5 bases). Germline assignment: CDR1 DFQATT and CDR2 SNEGSKA (reference sequence). CDR3 length: 12 residues. V was pared by 5 bases and J by 5 bases, with 13 bases between. The DNA of the CDR3 is TGCAGTGCTTCGCAGGGTTCCCACGAGCAGTACTTC. Protein product: CSASQGSHEQYF.

In this sample, this clonotype turned up many times. The genes are TRBV7-2 and TRBJ1-3, with no clear D. The germline CDR1 and CDR2 sequences are SGHTA and FQGNSA. V gave up 5 bases and J gave up 4 bases, with 6 bases separating them. The CDR3 length is 12 residues. The CDR3 DNA reads TGTGCCAGCAGCCACGGGGGAAACACCATATATTTT. Translating it yields CASSHGGNTIYF.

The chain uses TRBV20-1 and TRBJ2-7; weak D call: TRBD1 (6 bases). The CDR3 has 14 residues. Germline V gene lookup returns CDR1 DFQATT and CDR2 SNEGSKA (reference sequence). V lost 0 bases, J lost 0 bases, and 9 bases lay in between. Written as DNA, the CDR3 is TGCAGTGCTAGAGATCTGGACAGCTCCTACGAGCAGTACGTC. Translating gives CSARDLDSSYEQYV.

The V call is TRBV5-5, the J call TRBJ2-7; no clear D gene. The CDR3 runs 12 residues. Looked up from germline, CDR1 is SGHKS and CDR2 is YYEKEE (reference sequence). The V end lost 3 bases, the J end lost 5 bases, and 9 bases lay between the germline ends. The CDR3 here is CASSSSPHEQYF. The CDR3 coding sequence is TGTGCCAGCAGCTCCTCCCCCCACGAGCAGTACTTC.

The V gene is TRBV25-1, the J gene TRBJ2-1; TRBD2 is a possible D gene (6 bases). The CDR3 extends over 18 amino acids. Germline V gene data show CDR1 as MGHDK and CDR2 as SYGVNS. V was shortened by 0 bases and J by 4 bases, with 19 bases between the two germline ends. The CDR3 DNA is TGTGCCAGCAGTGAATATTTCCAGGCGGGACGGGGTTACAATGAGCAGTTCTTC. Encoded protein: CASSEYFQAGRGYNEQFF.

The chain uses TRBV13 and TRBJ2-5, with 8 bases aligning to TRBD1. This CDR3 is built from 14 residues. The germline gives CDR1 PRHDT, CDR2 FYEKMQ (reference sequence). The V gene end was trimmed by 5 bases and the J gene end by 5 bases; junction bases not matched to a gene: 7. In DNA form, the CDR3 reads TGTGCCAGCAGCCCCAGGGGGCTGATGGAGACCCAGTACTTC. Amino acids: CASSPRGLMETQYF.

This rearrangement joins TRBV6-2 or TRBV6-3 to TRBJ2-7; D may correspond to TRBD1 or TRBD2 (5 bases each). Trimming took 5 bases from V and 4 from J, leaving 18 bases between them. CDR3 length equals 15 residues. Germline V gene sequence: CDR1 MNHEY, CDR2 SVGEGT. Written as DNA, the CDR3 is TGTGCCAGCAGTAGGGGACGGAATCCCCTTTACGAGCAGTACGTC. It specifies CASSRGRNPLYEQYV.

The chain carries TRBV19 and TRBJ2-4; D possibly corresponds to TRBD2 (6 bases). Trimming removed 8 bases at V and 2 bases at J, with 13 bases between. Germline V gene lookup returns CDR1 LNHDA and CDR2 SQIVND (reference sequence). This CDR3 is built from 14 residues. The CDR3 protein is CASSDSGSKNIQYF. DNA of the CDR3: TGTGCCAGTTCAGATAGCGGATCCAAAAACATTCAGTACTTC.

In this sample, this clonotype turned up once. The junction does not match germline at one end; this may be a read error. This sequence joins TRBV13 and TRBJ2-3, with 8 positions matching TRBD2. The CDR3 has 16 amino acids. The germline CDR1 and CDR2 sequences are PRHDT and FYEKMQ (reference sequence). The CDR3 bases are TGTGCCAACAGCTTCGGTAGCGGGGCCTACACAGATACGCAGTATTTT. It codes for CANSFGSGAYTDTQYF.